This TCR beta chain was profiled in a study of T cells expressing NK-cell markers. Study background: Sequencing of TCR beta repertoires drew on sorted CD3+CD56+NKG2C+, CD3+CD56+NKG2C- and CD3+CD56-NKG2C+ T cells.

cDNA encoding TCR beta was synthesized via 5'RACE template switching incorporating UMIs. No DNA is given; TCRdb re-called the 5' RACE reads and lists each CDR3 protein once. Its listing shows about 550,000 distinct CDR3 sequences. In regard to this clonotype: The antigen is unknown.

Study results and limitations: In roughly six donors, dominant NKG2C+ clonotypes were about 1.0-7.5% of CD8+ T cells. What remained unclear was the HCMV specificity of expanded NKG2C+ T cell clones.

This CDR3 is 12 amino acids long. The germline gives CDR1 SGHAT, CDR2 FQNNGV. The material sequenced was blood T cells: a sorted CD56 or NKG2C T cell subset, CD4+ or CD8+ T cells, or bulk PBMC T cells (not recorded which). The chain recombines TRBV11-2 with TRBJ2-1. This receptor was obtained from a man aged 18 to 30 in good health. The CDR3 region is CASSPWMDEQFF.